The clone carrying this TCR beta chain was detected only a few times. Its target is unknown. The CDR3 extends over 13 amino acids. After removal of 5 bases from V and 10 bases from J, the junction contained 6 bases not matched to a gene. Germline V gives CDR1 LNHDA, CDR2 SQIVND (reference sequence). The record originates from a study of T cells in Graves' hyperthyroidism and ophthalmopathy. Findings and caveats of the study: Ophthalmopathy was identified by the model a median 6.5 months ahead of onset. Most thyroid clonotypes with frequency above 0.001 were detected in blood.

RNA transcripts yielded amplified TCR beta CDR3 regions. The TCR CDR3 was amplified in a first-round RT-PCR using the HTBI primer set. TCRdb passed the multiplex PCR reads through MiXCR, listing each CDR3 protein once. The data show hundreds of thousands of distinct CDR3 sequences, less than 25% seen once. This clonotype was obtained from a man younger than 45 with Graves' ophthalmopathy. Sequenced sample: blood. The chain combines TRBV19 with TRBJ1-5; the match to TRBD1 covers 9 bases. This CDR3 reads CASSSGQGVPQHF. The CDR3 DNA sequence: TGTGCCAGTAGTTCGGGACAGGGCGTCCCCCAGCATTTT.